This T cell receptor beta chain was sequenced during a study of blood T cell repertoires in COVID-19. Study summary: Sources were T cells, B-cell-depleted T cells, or PBMCs; the material itself was cDNA or gDNA.

Under the authors' procedure: Amplification of reference gene primers was used by the study to estimate nucleated cell counts. Clones were read by immunoSEQ multiplex PCR, and TCRdb kept only the in-frame ones, dropping some. That table furnishes V, J and clone size, whereas the DNA furnished D and trimming. Among more than 300,000 clones, approximately 84% were seen once, and the ten largest hold about 4.2%. Donors in Cohort 3 counted as recovered after two negative PCRs, clearance, or symptom resolution. V lost 4 bases and J 0 bases, leaving 8 bases between the germline ends. Germline V CDR1 and CDR2: SGHRS, YFSETQ. The CDR3 extends over 13 amino acids.

Sequenced sample: PBMCs or T cells enriched from blood (not recorded which). V is TRBV5-1 and J is TRBJ2-7; tentatively, D is TRBD2 (6 bases). The receptor comes from a man in his thirties or forties who had recovered from COVID-19. In DNA, the CDR3 is TGCGCCAGCAGCCGGGGGTCCTCCTACGAGCAGTACTTC. Translating it yields CASSRGSSYEQYF.